The 24 T cell receptor beta chains reported below all come from one sample, sequenced in a study of blood T cell repertoires in COVID-19. Sequenced by immunoSEQ multiplex PCR; TCRdb stores in-frame clones only, minus some. The table records approximately 230,000 clones, about 80% of them present only once. The specimen was PBMCs or T cells enriched from blood (not recorded which). The receptors were gathered from a man aged 40-50 years who had recovered from COVID-19.

This clone was seen a handful of times. This sequence joins TRBV11-1 and TRBJ2-1; D unclear. With 3 bases removed from V and 0 bases from J, the gap between germline ends came to 9 bases. Germline V lookup: CDR1 SGHAT, CDR2 FQDESV (reference sequence). The CDR3 has 15 residues. The CDR3 DNA reads as TGTGCCAGCAGCTTCTCAGGATTCTCCTACAATGAGCAGTTCTTC. This gives the protein CASSFSGFSYNEQFF.

V and J are TRBV27 and TRBJ2-3, with D possibly TRBD2 on 5 matching bases. There are 16 residues in the CDR3. Trimming took off 5 bases at V and 0 bases at J, with 15 bases between the two ends. Looked up from germline, CDR1 is MNHEY and CDR2 is SMNVEV (reference sequence). This CDR3 is CASSPWQRTSTDTQYF. In DNA, the CDR3 is TGTGCCAGCAGTCCATGGCAACGGACTAGCACAGATACGCAGTATTTT.

V is TRBV28 and J is TRBJ2-5; D is possibly TRBD2 (5 bases). The length of the CDR3 is 14 residues. V shed 4 bases and J shed 2 bases, with 11 bases lying between them. The germline V gene has CDR1 MDHEN and CDR2 SYDVKM. CDR3: CASSSTTFQETQYF. The CDR3 DNA follows: TGTGCCAGCAGTTCGACTACCTTTCAAGAGACCCAGTACTTC. Based on the CDR3 plus reference TRBV28 and TRBJ2-5, the full variable domain is DVKVTQSSRYLVKRTGEKVFLECVQDMDHENMFWYRQDPGLGLRLIYFSYDVKMKEKGDIPEGYSVSREKKERFSLILESASTNQTSMYLCASSSTTFQETQYFGPGTRLLVL.

The CDR3 DNA sequence: TGCGCCAGCAGCATAAACAGGGATGGCTACACCTTC. Its protein is CASSINRDGYTF. This sequence joins TRBV5-1 and TRBJ1-2; D is perhaps TRBD1 (6 bases). CDR3 length: 12 amino acids. Germline V gives CDR1 SGHRS, CDR2 YFSETQ. Trimming took 4 bases from V and 6 from J, leaving 10 bases between them. Looking up the rest from reference TRBV5-1 and TRBJ1-2 gives the full variable domain: KAGVTQTPRYLIKTRGQQVTLSCSPISGHRSVSWYQQTPGQGLQFLFEYFSETQRNKGNFPGRFSGRQFSNSRSEMNVSTLELGDSALYLCASSINRDGYTFGSGTRLTVV.

The CDR3 is CASTSTSGRGDEQFF. CDR3 in DNA: TGTGCCAGTACCTCGACTAGCGGGAGAGGCGATGAGCAGTTCTTC. The genes are TRBV19 and TRBJ2-1; 12 nucleotides agree with TRBD2. The germline gives CDR1 LNHDA, CDR2 SQIVND (reference sequence). This CDR3 is built from 15 residues. Trimming took 7 bases from V and 8 from J; bases not matched to a gene: 9.

This chain connects TRBV14 to TRBJ1-5; D remains unclear. This CDR3 contains 14 residues. The germline V and J ends were trimmed by 0 bases and 6 bases, with 9 bases remaining between them. The V gene's germline CDR1 is SGHDN and CDR2 FVKESK. The chain's CDR3 is CASSQDSTAQPQHF. CDR3 coding DNA: TGTGCCAGCAGCCAAGATTCCACAGCTCAGCCCCAGCATTTT.

The CDR3 nucleotides are TGTGCCAGCAGCCCCCGGACAGGGGAGGTCCTCTGGGCCAACGTCCTGACTTTC. Amino acid sequence: CASSPRTGEVLWANVLTF. This chain joins TRBV7-8 and TRBJ2-6; 9 bases align to TRBD1. V shed 5 bases, J shed 5 bases, and the junction held 13 bases outside the gene matches. The V gene's germline CDR1 is SGHVS and CDR2 FQNEAQ. The CDR3 length is 18 residues. The entire variable domain, with the rest obtained from reference TRBV7-8 and TRBJ2-6, is as follows: GAGVSQSPRYKVAKRGQDVALRCDPISGHVSLFWYQQALGQGPEFLTYFQNEAQLDKSGLPSDRFFAERPEGSVSTLKIQRTQQEDSAVYLCASSPRTGEVLWANVLTFGAGSRLTVL.

This chain connects TRBV5-6 to TRBJ1-1, with D tentatively TRBD1 (6 bases). V shed 1 base and J shed 1 base, with 11 bases lying between them. This CDR3 has 15 amino acids. CDR1 is SGHDT and CDR2 is YYEEEE in the germline V gene. DNA of the CDR3: TGTGCCAGCAGCTTGAGGGACAACTGGAACACTGAAGCTTTCTTT. This sequence encodes CASSLRDNWNTEAFF.

The chain joins TRBV7-2 to TRBJ1-1; no firm D call. V was trimmed by 11 bases and J by 1 base, leaving 17 bases between them. There are 14 residues in the CDR3. Germline CDR1 is SGHTA and CDR2 is FQGNSA. CDR3 in amino acids: CAVQITDPNTEAFF. In nucleotides, the CDR3 is TGTGCCGTCCAAATTACAGACCCGAACACTGAAGCTTTCTTT.

The V call is TRBV7-2, the J call TRBJ1-3; tentative D call: TRBD1 (6 bases). The CDR3 extends over 14 amino acids. Germline V gene lookup returns CDR1 SGHTA and CDR2 FQGNSA. The ends were cut back, 5 bases at V and 2 bases at J, with 10 bases in the middle. Written as DNA, the CDR3 is TGTGCCAGCAGCCCGGGGACAACTGGAAACACCATATATTTT. It is translated as CASSPGTTGNTIYF.

The rearrangement links TRBV29-1 to TRBJ2-3, with 8 bases matching TRBD2. This CDR3 region has 13 residues. The V gene's germline CDR1 is SQVTM and CDR2 ANQGSEA. The J segment lost 0 bases and the V segment lost 7 bases, leaving 3 bases of the junction unmatched. The DNA of the CDR3 is TGCAGCGGATTAGCGGGAAGCACAGATACGCAGTATTTT. It specifies CSGLAGSTDTQYF.

This clone came up a few times. V and J are TRBV7-3 and TRBJ2-3; 8 bases are shared with TRBD1. The CDR3 loop spans 13 amino acids. Germline values: CDR1 SGHTA, CDR2 FQGTGA. The V gene end was trimmed by 3 bases and the J gene end by 7 bases; junction bases not matched to a gene: 3. CDR3 loop: CASSLGQDNTQYF. CDR3 DNA sequence: TGTGCCAGCAGCTTGGGACAGGACAATACGCAGTATTTT.

The chain links TRBV28 to TRBJ1-2, with 11 positions matching TRBD1. CDR3 size: 16 residues. Germline CDR1 is MDHEN and CDR2 is SYDVKM. Germline trimming cut 4 bases from V and 4 bases from J; bases unmatched to any gene: 8. CDR3 region: CASSYSDRGPVYGYTF. CDR3 DNA sequence: TGTGCCAGCAGTTACTCGGACAGGGGGCCTGTCTATGGCTACACCTTC.

The chain has TRBV18 and TRBJ2-5; a weak D match, TRBD2 (7 bases). The CDR3 has 15 residues. The ends were cut back, 6 bases at V and 1 base at J, with 15 bases in the middle. Germline V gene data show CDR1 as KGHSH and CDR2 as LQKENI. CDR3 region: CASSAGRGPQETQYF. CDR3 sequence (DNA): TGTGCCAGCTCGGCGGGGCGGGGGCCCCAAGAGACCCAGTACTTC.

The CDR3 sequence: CASSWDSKNIQYF. The CDR3 DNA follows: TGTGCCAGCAGTTGGGACAGCAAAAACATTCAGTACTTC. The rearrangement joins TRBV28 to TRBJ2-4, with TRBD1 identical over 7 bases. The CDR3 spans 13 residues. Per the germline V gene, CDR1 is MDHEN and CDR2 is SYDVKM. V shed 4 bases and J 3 bases; nucleotides not matched to a gene: 0.

The table lists this clone with a few counts. The rearrangement links TRBV5-1 to TRBJ2-7, with D perhaps TRBD1 (6 bases). The CDR3 contains 14 residues. The germline V gene encodes CDR1 SGHRS and CDR2 YFSETQ. Deletions cut 0 bases from V and 0 bases from J, with 7 bases between. The CDR3 DNA sequence: TGCGCCAGCAGCTTGGAGGACAGCTCCTACGAGCAGTACTTC. The encoded protein is CASSLEDSSYEQYF. The full variable domain, in which reference TRBV5-1 and TRBJ2-7 provide the parts outside the CDR3, is KAGVTQTPRYLIKTRGQQVTLSCSPISGHRSVSWYQQTPGQGLQFLFEYFSETQRNKGNFPGRFSGRQFSNSRSEMNVSTLELGDSALYLCASSLEDSSYEQYFGPGTRLTVT.

This clone was seen once. The chain couples TRBV2 to TRBJ1-5; D might be TRBD1 (5 bases). Per germline, CDR1 SNHLY and CDR2 FYNNEI. Trimming stripped 8 bases from V and 2 bases from J, with 16 bases between. This CDR3 region has 15 residues. The CDR3 nucleotides are TGTGCCAGCGATAAAGTCACGGGGGGCAATCAGCCCCAGCATTTT. Protein product: CASDKVTGGNQPQHF.

The chain is built from TRBV6-2 or TRBV6-3 and TRBJ1-1; D ambiguous. This CDR3 has 16 amino acids. Trimming left V 6 bases short and J 1 base short, with 18 bases between. Germline assignment: CDR1 MNHEY and CDR2 SVGEGT. The CDR3 DNA reads as TGTGCCAGCAGCCCCGCACTGGCAGGCGCGAACACTGAAGCTTTCTTT. Its protein is CASSPALAGANTEAFF.

The V gene is TRBV29-1, the J gene TRBJ1-1, with a possible D match to TRBD1 (5 bases). The germline V and J ends were trimmed by 6 bases and 2 bases, with 13 bases remaining between them. CDR1 is SQVTM and CDR2 is ANQGSEA in the germline V gene. The CDR3 sequence is 13 residues long. The CDR3 nucleotides are TGCAGCGTGGGAGTCGGGGGAAACACTGAAGCTTTCTTT. Protein: CSVGVGGNTEAFF.

The chain uses TRBV10-1 and TRBJ2-3, with D possibly being TRBD1 (5 bases). The germline V and J ends were trimmed by 3 bases and 3 bases, with 16 bases remaining between them. The CDR3 is made up of 16 amino acids. CDR1 and CDR2 from the germline V gene are WNHNN and SYGVQD (reference sequence). CDR3 bases: TGCGCCAGCAGTGAATTCCCCAGGGCAGGGACAGATACGCAGTATTTT. Its protein is CASSEFPRAGTDTQYF.

The chain links TRBV12-3 or TRBV12-4 to TRBJ1-1, with a possible D match to TRBD1 (6 bases). V shed 6 bases and J shed 8 bases, with 10 bases lying between them. The CDR3 covers 11 residues. CDR3 region: CASSRQVEAFF. The CDR3 region has the DNA TGTGCCAGCAGCAGACAGGTAGAAGCTTTCTTT.

This chain links TRBV24-1 with TRBJ1-1; D call uncertain. Germline values: CDR1 KGHDR, CDR2 SFDVKD. The V end was cut by 3 bases, the J end by 6 bases, with 10 bases between. CDR3 length: 13 amino acids. CDR3 coding DNA: TGTGCCACCAGTGATCGGGATGAGGCTGAAGCTTTCTTT. This encodes CATSDRDEAEAFF.

The chain carries TRBV12-3 or TRBV12-4 and TRBJ2-7; no reliable D call. V lost 1 base and J lost 3, with 7 bases in between. The CDR3 contains 13 residues. CDR3 sequence reads: CASSLGPVYEQYF. The CDR3 DNA follows: TGTGCCAGCAGTTTAGGCCCAGTCTACGAGCAGTACTTC.

A single count supports this clone. CDR3 bases: TGTGCCAGCAGCTCCCCTAGCGGGGGGGCCTTTAGTGAGCAGTTCTTC. Its protein product is CASSSPSGGAFSEQFF. This chain connects TRBV5-4 to TRBJ2-1; the match to TRBD2 covers 12 bases. The CDR3 extends over 16 amino acids. J gave up 9 bases and V 3 bases, and 10 bases lay outside the gene matches. Per the germline V gene, CDR1 is SGHNT and CDR2 is YYREEE (reference sequence).